This T cell receptor (beta chain) was observed in a study of blood T cell repertoires in COVID-19. As for the study in general: PBMCs, B-cell-depleted T cells, or T cells provided the cDNA or gDNA that made up the material.

Unmatched junction bases numbered 7, after V lost 2 bases and J lost 2 bases. Germline V gene sequence: CDR1 SGHAT, CDR2 FQNNGV. The CDR3 runs to 17 residues. Original handling: Reference gene primer amplification yielded estimated nucleated cell counts. Libraries were prepared by immunoSEQ multiplex PCR; TCRdb keeps only in-frame clonotypes and omits some of them. Clonal size and the V and J genes are those of that table, whereas D and trimming came from the DNA. Of around 620,000 clones listed, around 90% are singletons. The chain couples TRBV11-2 to TRBJ2-7; 12 bases match TRBD2. Source material: peripheral blood. The clonotype was recovered from a young woman with acute or convalescent COVID-19. CDR3 loop: CASSLRLAGATTYEQYF. DNA for the CDR3: TGTGCCAGCAGCTTAAGACTAGCGGGGGCCACAACCTACGAGCAGTACTTC.